This T cell receptor (beta chain) appears in the sequencing data of a study of CD8 T cells in ankylosing spondylitis. This clonotype was seen at least ten times. The antigen is undetermined. A single record per CDR3 protein comes from TCRdb applying MiXCR to the 5' RACE reads. The sample has about 190,000 distinct CDR3 sequences, roughly 13% seen once; the top ten hold approximately 11%. Study findings and constraints: Disease-associated clones were reportedly significantly overrepresented in matched ankylosing spondylitis synovial fluid. Typical of ankylosing spondylitis blood, it appeared, was a TCR beta motif of eight highly homologous variants.

The CDR3 covers 11 residues. V dropped 5 bases and J dropped 11 bases, with 11 bases sitting between them. Germline assignment: CDR1 SNHLY and CDR2 FYNNEI. The sequence came from a female donor with ankylosing spondylitis or in good health (not recorded which). The sequencing sample was made of blood, either unsorted or a sorted T cell fraction (not recorded which). The V call is TRBV2, the J call TRBJ2-3, with D unresolved. CDR3 amino acids: CASSRHRGQYF. The CDR3 DNA reads as TGTGCCAGCAGTAGACACCGCGGGCAGTATTTT.